The clone carrying this TCR beta chain came up many times. Antigen unknown. Together with a sample-barcoded 5' primer, a J-beta primer mix was included in a second PCR lasting about 7 to 11 cycles. TCRdb passed the 5' RACE reads through MiXCR, listing each CDR3 protein once. The sample consists of some 1.6 million distinct CDR3 sequences, 30% to 35% of them appearing once. This sample is part of a study of blood T cells in healthy people across ages. Broader study findings: PBMCs were not sorted, which prevented a conclusive comparison of naive versus antigen-experienced cells. The recorded TCR beta diversity per million T cells decreased in a roughly linear manner with age. More naive CD4+ cells and higher diversity were found in long-lived than in aged donors.

In germline, CDR1 is SQVTM, CDR2 ANQGSEA. V lost 7 bases to trimming and J lost 1 base, with 7 bases between them. The CDR3 is made up of 11 amino acids. Isolation per sample recovered at least 6.5 million PBMCs. Sequencing used blood. The sequence was collected from a woman in her twenties or thirties in good health. This sequence joins TRBV29-1 and TRBJ1-1; D gene unclear. The DNA for the CDR3 is TGCAGCGGAGAGGGGAACACTGAAGCTTTCTTT. Protein sequence: CSGEGNTEAFF. The full variable domain, completed using reference TRBV29-1 and TRBJ1-1, is SAVISQKPSRDICQRGTSLTIQCQVDSQVTMMFWYRQQPGQSLTLIATANQGSEATYESGFVIDKFPISRPNLTFSTLTVSNMSPEDSSIYLCSGEGNTEAFFGQGTRLTVV.